The clone carrying this T cell receptor beta chain has at least ten counts. The germline CDR1 and CDR2 sequences are SEHNR and FQNEAQ (reference sequence). CDR3 size: 15 residues. V lost 1 base, J lost 6 bases, and 3 bases stayed unmatched. These data originate in a study of T cells after yellow fever vaccination. One entry per CDR3 protein results from TCRdb running MiXCR on the 5' RACE reads. The sample gives hundreds of thousands of distinct CDR3 sequences, around an eighth of which show up once; 15% is in the top ten. This sequence originates from a young man who received the YFV17D yellow fever vaccine. This chain connects TRBV7-9 to TRBJ2-2, with 9 bases fitting TRBD2. Sample: PBMCs, taken on the day of the yellow fever booster vaccination. The CDR3 DNA reads TGTGCCAGCAGCTTAGGGCTAGCGGGACCCGGGGAGCTGTTTTTT. Amino acids: CASSLGLAGPGELFF.